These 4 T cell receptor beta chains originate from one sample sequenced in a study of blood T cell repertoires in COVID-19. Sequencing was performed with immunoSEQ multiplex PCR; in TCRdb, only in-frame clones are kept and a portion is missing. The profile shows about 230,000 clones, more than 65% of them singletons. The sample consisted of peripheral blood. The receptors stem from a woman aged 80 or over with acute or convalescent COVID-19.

The DNA of the CDR3 is TGTGCCAGCAGCTTACAGGGTGGCGCCACTGAAGCTTTCTTT. This codes for CASSLQGGATEAFF. The chain recombines TRBV11-1 with TRBJ1-1, with D possibly being TRBD1 (5 bases). The germline V gene has CDR1 SGHAT and CDR2 FQDESV (reference sequence). The CDR3 is 14 residues long. V lost 2 bases, J lost 4 bases, and 11 bases lay in between. The variable domain in full, completed from reference TRBV11-1 and TRBJ1-1, reads EAEVAQSPRYKITEKSQAVAFWCDPISGHATLYWYRQILGQGPELLVQFQDESVVDDSQLPKDRFSAERLKGVDSTLKIQPAELGDSAMYLCASSLQGGATEAFFGQGTRLTVV.

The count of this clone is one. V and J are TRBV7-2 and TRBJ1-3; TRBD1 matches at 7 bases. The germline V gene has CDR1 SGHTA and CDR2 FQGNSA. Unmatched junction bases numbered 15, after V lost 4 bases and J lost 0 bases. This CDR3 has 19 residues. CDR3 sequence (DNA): TGTGCCAGCAGCTCCAACGCGGGACAGCGACTCATCTCTGGAAACACCATATATTTT. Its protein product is CASSSNAGQRLISGNTIYF.

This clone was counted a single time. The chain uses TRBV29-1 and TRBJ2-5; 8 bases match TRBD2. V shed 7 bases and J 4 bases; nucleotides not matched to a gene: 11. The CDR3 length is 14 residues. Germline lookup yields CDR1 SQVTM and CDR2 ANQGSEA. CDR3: CSAAPAGVGETQYF. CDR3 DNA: TGCAGCGCTGCCCCAGCGGGGGTTGGAGAGACCCAGTACTTC.

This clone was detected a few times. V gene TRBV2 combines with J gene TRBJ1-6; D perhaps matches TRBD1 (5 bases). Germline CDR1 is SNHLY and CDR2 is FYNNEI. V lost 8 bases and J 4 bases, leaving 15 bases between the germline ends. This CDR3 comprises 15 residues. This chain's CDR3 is CASRSTVLYNSPLHF. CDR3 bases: TGTGCCAGCCGCTCGACAGTTTTATATAATTCACCCCTCCACTTT.